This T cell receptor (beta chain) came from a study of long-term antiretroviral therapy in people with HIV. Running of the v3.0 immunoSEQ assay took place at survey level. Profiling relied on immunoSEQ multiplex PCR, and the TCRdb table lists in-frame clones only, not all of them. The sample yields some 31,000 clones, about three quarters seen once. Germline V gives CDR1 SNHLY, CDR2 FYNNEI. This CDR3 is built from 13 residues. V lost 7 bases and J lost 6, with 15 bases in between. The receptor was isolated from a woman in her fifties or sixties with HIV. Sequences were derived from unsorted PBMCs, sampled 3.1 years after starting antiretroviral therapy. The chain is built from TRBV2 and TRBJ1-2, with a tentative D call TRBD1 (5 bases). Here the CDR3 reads CASTRREEDGYTF. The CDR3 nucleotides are TGTGCCAGCACGCGCAGGGAGGAAGATGGCTACACCTTC.